This T cell receptor (beta chain) was retrieved from a study of blood T cell repertoires in COVID-19. Study information: Samples taken during acute and convalescent COVID-19 were collected in the United States, Italy and Spain. From T cells, B-cell-depleted T cells, or PBMCs came the material, which was cDNA or gDNA.

Germline lookup yields CDR1 LNHNV and CDR2 YYDKDF (reference sequence). The junction had 16 bases not matched to a gene; V was cut back by 0 bases and J by 5 bases. The CDR3 runs 20 residues. Original data processing: Amplification of reference gene primers was used by the study to estimate nucleated cell counts. Only in-frame clones appear in the TCRdb table, and some are missing; sequencing was by immunoSEQ multiplex PCR. The D gene and trimming were derived from the DNA, and the V and J assignments and clone size from that table. The sample gives 65,000 to 80,000 clones, just over 85% of which show up once; roughly 2% is in the top ten.

The origin of this receptor is a man between 25 and 39 years old with acute or convalescent COVID-19. The chain has TRBV15 and TRBJ2-2; TRBD2 agrees at 9 bases. The sequencing sample was made of peripheral blood. The CDR3 region has the DNA TGTGCCACCAGCAGAGATTCTGGGACTCAGTCAGCGGGGGGTACCGGGGAGCTGTTTTTT. This codes for CATSRDSGTQSAGGTGELFF.